The 12 T cell receptor beta chains given below trace back to one sample, sequenced in a study of graft-versus-host responses after intestinal transplantation. Measured with immunoSEQ multiplex PCR; TCRdb has only the in-frame clones, and not every one. The data show about 93,000 clones, just under 95% seen once. The antigens for these receptors are not known. The sample consisted of unstimulated CD8+ T cells sorted from spleen or lymph node cells, taken before intestinal transplant. All receptors derive from a human donor who received an intestinal transplant.

The genes are TRBV19 and TRBJ1-1; 9 bases map to TRBD1. The CDR3 is 13 amino acids. Per the germline V gene, CDR1 is LNHDA and CDR2 is SQIVND (reference sequence). V lost 8 bases and J lost 5; bases outside the gene matches: 6. The CDR3 is CASQTGGLTEAFF. CDR3 sequence (DNA): TGTGCCAGTCAGACAGGGGGGCTTACTGAAGCTTTCTTT.

The chain is built from TRBV9 and TRBJ2-1; tentatively, D is TRBD1 (6 bases). Germline V gives CDR1 SGDLS, CDR2 YYNGEE. The V end was cut by 3 bases, the J end by 7 bases, with 20 bases between. The CDR3 is made up of 16 amino acids. CDR3 sequence (DNA): TGTGCCAGCAGCGGGCCGGCAGAAGGACAGACTAATGAGCAGTTCTTC. This sequence encodes CASSGPAEGQTNEQFF.

This clone has just one count. This sequence joins TRBV9 and TRBJ1-2, with a weak D call TRBD1 (6 bases). Trimming removed 0 bases from V and 10 bases from J, with 10 bases in between. The CDR3 runs 12 residues. Per germline, CDR1 SGDLS and CDR2 YYNGEE. This chain's CDR3 is CASSVAGQNYTF. In DNA form, the CDR3 reads TGTGCCAGCAGCGTAGCAGGACAGAACTACACCTTC.

V is TRBV11-2 and J is TRBJ2-3; 8 bases fit TRBD2. Trimming took 1 base from V and 4 from J; bases not matched to a gene: 4. Germline V gene lookup returns CDR1 SGHAT and CDR2 FQNNGV. CDR3 size: 15 residues. CDR3 in amino acids: CASSLVYGGADTQYF. CDR3 in DNA: TGTGCCAGCAGCTTAGTCTACGGGGGGGCAGATACGCAGTATTTT.

The chain carries TRBV28 and TRBJ2-1; TRBD1 agrees at 10 bases. The J segment lost 5 bases and the V segment lost 5 bases, leaving 15 bases of the junction unmatched. CDR3 length: 18 amino acids. Germline V gives CDR1 MDHEN, CDR2 SYDVKM. The CDR3 DNA is TGTGCCAGCAGTCTGACGGGACAGGGGTATCCTGGGGACAATGAGCAGTTCTTC. Protein product: CASSLTGQGYPGDNEQFF.

The chain links TRBV5-1 to TRBJ2-1; TRBD2 matches 15 bases. The CDR3 is 17 residues long. Germline CDR1 is SGHRS and CDR2 is YFSETQ. The V segment lost 6 bases and the J segment 3 bases; nucleotides outside the gene matches: 7. The CDR3 DNA follows: TGCGCCAGCACCCAACGGACTAGCGGGGGGGTCTACAATGAGCAGTTCTTC. It specifies CASTQRTSGGVYNEQFF.

The genes are TRBV7-9 and TRBJ2-7, with 8 bases matching TRBD1. The CDR3 consists of 15 residues. Trimming at V came to 1 base and at J to 3 bases, leaving 5 bases not matched to a gene. CDR1 SEHNR and CDR2 FQNEAQ come from the germline V gene (reference sequence). This CDR3 reads CASSLGDRPLYEQYF. The CDR3 bases are TGTGCCAGCAGCTTAGGGGACAGGCCCCTCTACGAGCAGTACTTC.

The chain recombines TRBV11-2 with TRBJ1-3; maybe TRBD1 (6 bases). Germline CDR1 and CDR2: SGHAT and FQNNGV. V was clipped by 5 bases and J by 0 bases, with 14 bases between them. The CDR3 has 16 amino acids. The CDR3 DNA sequence: TGTGCCAGCAGCGCAGACAGGTTCAGCTCTGGAAACACCATATATTTT. This translates into CASSADRFSSGNTIYF. The whole variable domain, filled in from reference TRBV11-2 and TRBJ1-3, reads EAGVAQSPRYKIIEKRQSVAFWCNPISGHATLYWYQQILGQGPKLLIQFQNNGVVDDSQLPKDRFSAERLKGVDSTLKIQPAKLEDSAVYLCASSADRFSSGNTIYFGEGSWLTVV.

This clone has just one count. CDR3 nucleotide sequence: TGCAGCGCCAGGTTCGTTCAGTCCTATGGCTACACCTTC. Its protein is CSARFVQSYGYTF. The chain is built from TRBV29-1 and TRBJ1-2; D gene ambiguous. The CDR3 runs 13 residues. The V gene's germline CDR1 is SQVTM and CDR2 ANQGSEA. Deletions cut 7 bases from V and 4 bases from J, with 16 bases between. The variable domain in full, completed from reference TRBV29-1 and TRBJ1-2, reads SAVISQKPSRDICQRGTSLTIQCQVDSQVTMMFWYRQQPGQSLTLIATANQGSEATYESGFVIDKFPISRPNLTFSTLTVSNMSPEDSSIYLCSARFVQSYGYTFGSGTRLTVV.

The CDR3 protein is CASSFTGSHEQYF. The CDR3 DNA reads TGTGCCAGCAGCTTCACAGGGTCCCACGAGCAGTACTTC. The J gene is TRBJ2-7, the V gene TRBV7-2, with a tentative D call TRBD1 (6 bases). The V and J ends lost 3 bases and 5 bases respectively, with 11 bases between them. The CDR3 has 13 residues. From germline, CDR1 is SGHTA and CDR2 FQGNSA.

The chain links TRBV6-6 to TRBJ1-4; D is possibly TRBD1 (5 bases). Germline-derived CDR1 and CDR2 are MNHNY and SVGAGI (reference sequence). There are 14 residues in the CDR3. V gave up 0 bases and J gave up 11 bases, with 13 bases separating them. DNA of the CDR3: TGTGCCAGCAGTTACTCGCCCCCACAGGAGAAACTGTTTTTT. This encodes CASSYSPPQEKLFF.

The chain links TRBV28 to TRBJ2-5; tentatively, D is TRBD2 (6 bases). The better agreement between TRBJ2-7 and the DNA end casts doubt on the J call. This CDR3 region has 14 residues. Germline V lookup: CDR1 MDHEN, CDR2 SYDVKM. CDR3 amino acids: CASSYAGIRYEQYF. For the CDR3, the DNA is TGTGCCAGCAGTTATGCGGGGATCAGGTACGAGCAGTACTTC.